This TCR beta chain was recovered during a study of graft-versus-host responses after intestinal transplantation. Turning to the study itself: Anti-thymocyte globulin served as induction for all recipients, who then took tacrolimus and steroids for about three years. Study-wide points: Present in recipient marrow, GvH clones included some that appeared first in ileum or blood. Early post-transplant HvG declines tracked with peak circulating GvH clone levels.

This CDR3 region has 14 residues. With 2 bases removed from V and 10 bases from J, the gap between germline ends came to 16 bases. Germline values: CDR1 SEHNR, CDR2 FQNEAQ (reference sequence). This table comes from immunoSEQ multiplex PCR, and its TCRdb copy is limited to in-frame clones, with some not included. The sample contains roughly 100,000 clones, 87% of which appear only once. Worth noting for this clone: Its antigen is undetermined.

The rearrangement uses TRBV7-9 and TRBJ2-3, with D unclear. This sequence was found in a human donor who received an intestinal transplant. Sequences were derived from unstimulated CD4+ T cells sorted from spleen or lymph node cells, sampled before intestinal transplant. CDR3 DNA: TGTGCCAGCAGCTTACCCCTCTTTGAGGTTGCGCAGTATTTT. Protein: CASSLPLFEVAQYF.